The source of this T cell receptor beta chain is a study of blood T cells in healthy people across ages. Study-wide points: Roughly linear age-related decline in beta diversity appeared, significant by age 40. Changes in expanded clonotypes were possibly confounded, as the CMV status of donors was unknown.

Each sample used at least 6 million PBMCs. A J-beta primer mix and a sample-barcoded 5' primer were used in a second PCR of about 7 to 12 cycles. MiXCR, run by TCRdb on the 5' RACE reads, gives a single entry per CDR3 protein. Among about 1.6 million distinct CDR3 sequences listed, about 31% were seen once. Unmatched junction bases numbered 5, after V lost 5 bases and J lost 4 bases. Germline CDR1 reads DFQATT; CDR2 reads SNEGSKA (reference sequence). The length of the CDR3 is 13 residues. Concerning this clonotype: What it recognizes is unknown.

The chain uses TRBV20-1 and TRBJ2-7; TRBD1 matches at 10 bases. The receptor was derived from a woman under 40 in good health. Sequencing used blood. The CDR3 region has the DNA TGCAGTGCTCCGGGACAGGGGATGTACGAGCAGTACTTC. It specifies CSAPGQGMYEQYF.